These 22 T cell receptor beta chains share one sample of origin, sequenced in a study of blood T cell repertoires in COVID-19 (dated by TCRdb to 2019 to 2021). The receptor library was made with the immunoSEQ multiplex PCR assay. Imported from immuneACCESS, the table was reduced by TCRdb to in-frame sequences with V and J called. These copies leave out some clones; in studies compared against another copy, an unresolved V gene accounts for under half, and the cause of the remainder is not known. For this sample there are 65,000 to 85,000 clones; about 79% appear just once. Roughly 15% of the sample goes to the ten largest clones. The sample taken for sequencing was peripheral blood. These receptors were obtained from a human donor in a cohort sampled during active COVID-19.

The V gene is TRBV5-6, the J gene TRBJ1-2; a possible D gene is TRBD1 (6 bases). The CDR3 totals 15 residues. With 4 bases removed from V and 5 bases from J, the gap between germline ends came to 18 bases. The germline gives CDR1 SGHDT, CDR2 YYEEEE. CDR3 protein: CASSLPQGPFYGYTF. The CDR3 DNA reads TGTGCCAGCAGCCTACCACAGGGCCCTTTTTATGGCTACACCTTC.

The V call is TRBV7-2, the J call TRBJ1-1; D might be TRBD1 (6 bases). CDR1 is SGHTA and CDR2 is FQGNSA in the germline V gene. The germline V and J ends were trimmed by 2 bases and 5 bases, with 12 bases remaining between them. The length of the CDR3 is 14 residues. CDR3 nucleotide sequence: TGTGCCAGCAGCTTAAGAGGGGGGGGGACTGAAGCTTTCTTT. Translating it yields CASSLRGGGTEAFF.

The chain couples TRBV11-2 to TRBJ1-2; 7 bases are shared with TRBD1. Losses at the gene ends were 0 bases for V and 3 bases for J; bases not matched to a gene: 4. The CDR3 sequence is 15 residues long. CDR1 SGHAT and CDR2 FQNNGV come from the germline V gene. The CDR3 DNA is TGTGCCAGCAGCTTAGATACACAGGGGTACTATGGCTACACCTTC. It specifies CASSLDTQGYYGYTF.

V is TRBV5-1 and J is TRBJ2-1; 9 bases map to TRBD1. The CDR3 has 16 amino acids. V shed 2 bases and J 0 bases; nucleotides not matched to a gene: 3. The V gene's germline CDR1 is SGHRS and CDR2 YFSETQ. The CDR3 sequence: CASSLQGASSYNEQFF. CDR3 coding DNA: TGCGCCAGCAGCTTACAGGGGGCGAGCTCCTACAATGAGCAGTTCTTC. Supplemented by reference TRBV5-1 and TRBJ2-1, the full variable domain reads KAGVTQTPRYLIKTRGQQVTLSCSPISGHRSVSWYQQTPGQGLQFLFEYFSETQRNKGNFPGRFSGRQFSNSRSEMNVSTLELGDSALYLCASSLQGASSYNEQFFGPGTRLTVL.

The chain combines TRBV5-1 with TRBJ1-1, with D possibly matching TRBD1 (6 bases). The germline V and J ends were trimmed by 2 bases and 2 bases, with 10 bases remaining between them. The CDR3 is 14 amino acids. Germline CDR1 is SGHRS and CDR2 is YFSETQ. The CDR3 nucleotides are TGCGCCAGCAGCTTTTGGGGGCGCAACACTGAAGCTTTCTTT. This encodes CASSFWGRNTEAFF. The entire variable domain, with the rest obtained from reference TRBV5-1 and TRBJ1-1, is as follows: KAGVTQTPRYLIKTRGQQVTLSCSPISGHRSVSWYQQTPGQGLQFLFEYFSETQRNKGNFPGRFSGRQFSNSRSEMNVSTLELGDSALYLCASSFWGRNTEAFFGQGTRLTVV.

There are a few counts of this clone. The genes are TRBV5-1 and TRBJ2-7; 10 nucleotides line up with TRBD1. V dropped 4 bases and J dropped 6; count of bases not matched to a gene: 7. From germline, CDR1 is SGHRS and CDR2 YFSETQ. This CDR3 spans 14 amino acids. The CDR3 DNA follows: TGCGCCAGCAGCCCCGGGACAGGGGTGGTCGAGCAGTACTTC. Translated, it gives CASSPGTGVVEQYF.

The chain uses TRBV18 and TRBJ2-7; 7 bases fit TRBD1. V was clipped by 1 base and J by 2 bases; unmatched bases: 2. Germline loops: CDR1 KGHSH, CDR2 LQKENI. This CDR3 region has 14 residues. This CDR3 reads CASSPRQGAYEQYF. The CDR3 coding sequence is TGTGCCAGCTCACCACGGCAGGGGGCCTACGAGCAGTACTTC.

CDR3 coding DNA: TGTGCTAGTGGGGGACAGGGTTCTTTCTCTGGGGCCAACGTCCTGACTTTC. Translated, it gives CASGGQGSFSGANVLTF. The chain uses TRBV12-5 and TRBJ2-6; 9 bases match TRBD1. V was pared by 6 bases and J by 0 bases, with 6 bases of the junction left unmatched. CDR1 LGHNT and CDR2 FRNRAP come from the germline V gene. This CDR3 is 17 amino acids long.

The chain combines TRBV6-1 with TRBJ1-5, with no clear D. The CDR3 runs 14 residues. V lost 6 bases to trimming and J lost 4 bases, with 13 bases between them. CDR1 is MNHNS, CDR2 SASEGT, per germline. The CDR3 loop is CASSPGFGNQPQHF. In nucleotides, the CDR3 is TGTGCCAGCAGCCCGGGGTTTGGAAATCAGCCCCAGCATTTT.

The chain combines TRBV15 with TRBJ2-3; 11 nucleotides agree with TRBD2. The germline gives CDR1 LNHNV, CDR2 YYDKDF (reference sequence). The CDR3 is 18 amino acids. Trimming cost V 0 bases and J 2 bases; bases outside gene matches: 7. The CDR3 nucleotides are TGTGCCACCAGCAGAGATTGGCTAGCGGGGGGTATCACAGATACGCAGTATTTT. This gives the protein CATSRDWLAGGITDTQYF.

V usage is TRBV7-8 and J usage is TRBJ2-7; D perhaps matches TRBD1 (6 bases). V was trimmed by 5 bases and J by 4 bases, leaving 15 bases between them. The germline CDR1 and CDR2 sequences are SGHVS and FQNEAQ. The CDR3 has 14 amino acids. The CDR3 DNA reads TGTGCCAGCAGCCTACAGGGATCTGGGTACGAGCAGTACTTC. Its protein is CASSLQGSGYEQYF.

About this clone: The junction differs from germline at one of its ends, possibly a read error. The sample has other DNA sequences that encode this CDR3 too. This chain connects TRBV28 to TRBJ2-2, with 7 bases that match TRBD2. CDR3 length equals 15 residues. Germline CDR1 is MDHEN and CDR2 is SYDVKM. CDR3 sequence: CASRSQAGNTGELFF. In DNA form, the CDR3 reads TGTGCCAGCAGATCTCAAGCGGGGAACACCGGAGAGCTGTTTTTT.

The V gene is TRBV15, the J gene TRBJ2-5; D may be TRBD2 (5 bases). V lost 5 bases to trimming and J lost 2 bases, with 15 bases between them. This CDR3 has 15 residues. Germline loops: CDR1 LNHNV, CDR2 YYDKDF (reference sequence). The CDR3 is CATSGELHGQETQYF. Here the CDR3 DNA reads TGTGCCACCAGCGGGGAGTTACATGGTCAAGAGACCCAGTACTTC. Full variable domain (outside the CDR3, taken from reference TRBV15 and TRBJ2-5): DAMVIQNPRYQVTQFGKPVTLSCSQTLNHNVMYWYQQKSSQAPKLLFHYYDKDFNNEADTPDNFQSRRPNTSFCFLDIRSPGLGDTAMYLCATSGELHGQETQYFGPGTRLLVL.

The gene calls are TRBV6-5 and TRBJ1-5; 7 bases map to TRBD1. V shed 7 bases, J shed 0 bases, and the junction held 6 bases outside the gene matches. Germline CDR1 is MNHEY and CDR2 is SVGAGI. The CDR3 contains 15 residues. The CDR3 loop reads CASMTTGHSNQPQHF. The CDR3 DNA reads TGTGCCAGCATGACGACAGGGCATAGCAATCAGCCCCAGCATTTT.

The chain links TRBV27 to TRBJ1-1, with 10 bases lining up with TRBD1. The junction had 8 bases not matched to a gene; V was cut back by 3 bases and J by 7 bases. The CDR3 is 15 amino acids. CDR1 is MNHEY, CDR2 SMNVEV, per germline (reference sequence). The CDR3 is CASSFGTGTGVEAFF. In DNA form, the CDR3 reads TGTGCCAGCAGTTTTGGGACCGGGACAGGGGTTGAAGCTTTCTTT.

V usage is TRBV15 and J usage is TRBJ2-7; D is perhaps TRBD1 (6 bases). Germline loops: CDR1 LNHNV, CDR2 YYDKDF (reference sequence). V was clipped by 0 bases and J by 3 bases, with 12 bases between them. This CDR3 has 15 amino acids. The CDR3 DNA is TGTGCCACCAGCAGAGACTCTGGGACAAGCTACGAGCAGTACTTC. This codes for CATSRDSGTSYEQYF.

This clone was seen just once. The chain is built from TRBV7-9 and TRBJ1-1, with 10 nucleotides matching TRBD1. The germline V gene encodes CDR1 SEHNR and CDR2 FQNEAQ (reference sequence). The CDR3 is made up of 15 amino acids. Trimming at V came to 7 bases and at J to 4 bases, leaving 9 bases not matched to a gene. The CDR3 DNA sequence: TGTGCCAGCAACCCCGGGACAGGGGCGGCCACTGAAGCTTTCTTT. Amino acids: CASNPGTGAATEAFF.

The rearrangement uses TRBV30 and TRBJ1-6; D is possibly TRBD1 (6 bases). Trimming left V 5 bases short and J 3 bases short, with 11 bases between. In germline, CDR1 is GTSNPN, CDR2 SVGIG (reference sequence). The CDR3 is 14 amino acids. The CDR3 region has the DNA TGTGCCTGGGGAGGACAGAGCTATAATTCACCCCTCCACTTT. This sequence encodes CAWGGQSYNSPLHF.

This CDR3 reads CASSLAAPGTGSSYNSPLHF. CDR3 in DNA: TGTGCCAGCAGCTTAGCGGCCCCTGGGACAGGGAGCTCCTATAATTCACCCCTCCACTTT. The chain couples TRBV7-2 to TRBJ1-6, with 9 nucleotides matching TRBD1. The trim removed 0 bases at V and 0 bases at J, leaving 9 bases unmatched. Germline-derived CDR1 and CDR2 are SGHTA and FQGNSA. The CDR3 totals 20 residues.

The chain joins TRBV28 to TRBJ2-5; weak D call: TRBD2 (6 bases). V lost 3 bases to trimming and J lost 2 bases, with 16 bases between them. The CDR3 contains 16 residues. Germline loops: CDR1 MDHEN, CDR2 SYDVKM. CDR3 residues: CASSFRRGVLQETQYF. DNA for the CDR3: TGTGCCAGCAGTTTTAGGCGCGGGGTCTTGCAAGAGACCCAGTACTTC.

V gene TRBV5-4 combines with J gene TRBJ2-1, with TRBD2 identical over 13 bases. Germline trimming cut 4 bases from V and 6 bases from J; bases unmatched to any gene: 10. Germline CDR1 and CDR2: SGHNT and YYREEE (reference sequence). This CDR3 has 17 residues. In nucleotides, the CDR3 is TGTGCCAGCAGCCCTGGACTAGCGGGAGAGAGGTCCAATGAGCAGTTCTTC. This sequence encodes CASSPGLAGERSNEQFF.

CDR3 sequence: CASSPRDRGHSGNTIYF. The CDR3 DNA follows: TGCGCCAGCAGTCCGAGAGACAGGGGCCACTCTGGAAACACCATATATTTT. The V call is TRBV5-1, the J call TRBJ1-3; TRBD1 matches 8 bases. The V gene's germline CDR1 is SGHRS and CDR2 YFSETQ. V shed 5 bases and J 0 bases; nucleotides not matched to a gene: 10. This CDR3 has 17 residues.